The T cell receptor (beta chain) described here comes from a study of shared clonotypes between healthy human individuals. Libraries were prepared by immunoSEQ multiplex PCR; TCRdb keeps only in-frame clonotypes and omits some of them. The sample lists about 600,000 clones, more than 95% seen once, with around 0.058% in the top ten. Germline assignment: CDR1 LGHNA and CDR2 YNFKEQ. This CDR3 has 15 amino acids. Trimming stripped 0 bases from V and 4 bases from J, with 10 bases between. The J gene is TRBJ2-1, the V gene TRBV4-2; D remains ambiguous. The sequence was collected from a woman aged 25 to 39 in good health. Source material: naive CD4+ T cells sorted from blood. Regarding subset: CD45RA+ positively selected. Written as DNA, the CDR3 is TGTGCCAGCAGCCAAGATTTTGGCCGGTACAATGAGCAGTTCTTC. Its translation: CASSQDFGRYNEQFF.